This T cell receptor beta chain originates from a study of blood T cell repertoires in COVID-19. Donors were grouped by their self-reported clinical history. Donors of Cohort 3 who recovered were those that had two negative PCRs, clearance, or symptom resolution. The data were produced by immunoSEQ multiplex PCR, yet TCRdb's version contains in-frame clones alone and is incomplete. The sample comprises some 490,000 clones, about nine tenths of which are singletons, and around 8% rests with the top ten. This clone was counted once. The CDR3 is 12 residues long. The J segment lost 8 bases and the V segment lost 5 bases, leaving 4 bases of the junction unmatched. CDR1 and CDR2 from the germline V gene are SGHNT and YENEEA.

The gene calls are TRBV11-3 and TRBJ1-1, with TRBD1 matching 8 bases. Sequencing used PBMCs or T cells enriched from blood (not recorded which). The sequence derives from an older woman who had recovered from COVID-19. For the CDR3, the DNA is TGTGCCAGCAGCCCTAGGGACAGGGAAGCTTTCTTT. Translating gives CASSPRDREAFF.